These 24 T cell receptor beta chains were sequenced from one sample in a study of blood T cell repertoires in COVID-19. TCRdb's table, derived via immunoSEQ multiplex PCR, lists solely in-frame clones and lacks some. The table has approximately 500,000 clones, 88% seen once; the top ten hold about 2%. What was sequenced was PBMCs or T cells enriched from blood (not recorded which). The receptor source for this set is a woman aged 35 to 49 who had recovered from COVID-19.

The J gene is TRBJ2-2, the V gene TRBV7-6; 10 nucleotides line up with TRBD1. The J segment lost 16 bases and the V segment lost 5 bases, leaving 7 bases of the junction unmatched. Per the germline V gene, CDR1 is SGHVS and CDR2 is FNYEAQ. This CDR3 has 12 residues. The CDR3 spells CASSLGQGGTFF. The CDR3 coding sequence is TGTGCCAGCAGCCTCGGACAGGGGGGAACGTTTTTT.

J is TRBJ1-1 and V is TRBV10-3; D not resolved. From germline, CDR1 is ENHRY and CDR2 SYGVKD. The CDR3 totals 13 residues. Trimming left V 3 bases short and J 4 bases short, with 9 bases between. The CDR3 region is CAISDGEGTEAFF. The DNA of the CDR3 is TGTGCCATCAGTGATGGGGAGGGCACTGAAGCTTTCTTT.

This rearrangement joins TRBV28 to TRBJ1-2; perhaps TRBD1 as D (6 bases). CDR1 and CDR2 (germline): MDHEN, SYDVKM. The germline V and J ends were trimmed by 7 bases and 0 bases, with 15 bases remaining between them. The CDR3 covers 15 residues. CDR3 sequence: CASKSRGLTNYGYTF. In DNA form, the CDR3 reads TGTGCCAGCAAAAGCAGGGGCCTTACTAACTATGGCTACACCTTC.

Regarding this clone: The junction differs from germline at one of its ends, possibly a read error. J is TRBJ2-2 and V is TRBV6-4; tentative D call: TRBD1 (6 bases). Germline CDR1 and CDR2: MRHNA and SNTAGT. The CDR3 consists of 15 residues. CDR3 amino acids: CASRDSPRGTGELFF. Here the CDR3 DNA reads TGTGCCAGCAGGGACTCTCCGAGGGGGACCGGGGAGCTGTTTTTT.

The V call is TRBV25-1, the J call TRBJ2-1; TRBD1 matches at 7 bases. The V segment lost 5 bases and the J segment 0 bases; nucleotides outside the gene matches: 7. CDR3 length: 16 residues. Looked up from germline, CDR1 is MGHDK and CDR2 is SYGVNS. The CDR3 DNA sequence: TGTGCCAGCAGTAACAGGGGCCTTGGCTCCTACAATGAGCAGTTCTTC. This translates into CASSNRGLGSYNEQFF.

The DNA of the CDR3 is TGTGCCAGCAGCTGGGCCGGGACAGGAGGGAATTCACCCCTCCACTTT. Translated: CASSWAGTGGNSPLHF. The gene calls are TRBV11-2 and TRBJ1-6; TRBD1 agrees at 8 bases. Trimming cost V 4 bases and J 7 bases; bases outside gene matches: 9. This CDR3 has 16 residues. The germline CDR1 and CDR2 sequences are SGHAT and FQNNGV.

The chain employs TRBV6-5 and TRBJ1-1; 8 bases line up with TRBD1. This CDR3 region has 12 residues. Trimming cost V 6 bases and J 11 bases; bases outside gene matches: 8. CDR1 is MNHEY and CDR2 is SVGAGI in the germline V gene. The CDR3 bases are TGTGCCAGCAGAACGGACAGGGTCGGGGCTTTCTTT. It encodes CASRTDRVGAFF.

The chain's CDR3 is CASSRRDRAETQYF. CDR3 nucleotide sequence: TGTGCCAGCAGCCGACGGGACAGGGCTGAGACCCAGTACTTC. The chain couples TRBV3-1 (or the pseudogene TRBV3-2) to TRBJ2-5; 9 bases match TRBD1. The CDR3 covers 14 residues. V lost 4 bases, J lost 5 bases, and 5 bases stayed unmatched. In germline, CDR1 is LGHDT, CDR2 YNNKEL (reference sequence).

The CDR3 DNA is TGTGCCAGCAGTTACTTGGACAGGGGCAGAAGGGGGGGCTACACCTTC. This sequence encodes CASSYLDRGRRGGYTF. The chain carries TRBV6-5 and TRBJ1-2, with 9 bases fitting TRBD1. The CDR3 totals 16 residues. V was clipped by 1 base and J by 8 bases; unmatched bases: 11. Germline V lookup: CDR1 MNHEY, CDR2 SVGAGI.

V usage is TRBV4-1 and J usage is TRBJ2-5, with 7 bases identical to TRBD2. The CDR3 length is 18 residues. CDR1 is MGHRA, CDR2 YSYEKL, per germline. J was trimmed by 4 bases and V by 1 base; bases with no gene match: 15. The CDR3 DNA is TGCGCCAGCAGCCAAGGACCACTAGCGTCCCAAGCCCCAGAGACCCAGTACTTC. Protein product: CASSQGPLASQAPETQYF.

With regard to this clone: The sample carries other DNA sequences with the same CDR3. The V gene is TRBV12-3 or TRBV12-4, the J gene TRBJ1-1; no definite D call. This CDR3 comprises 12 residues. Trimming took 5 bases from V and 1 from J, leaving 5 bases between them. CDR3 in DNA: TGTGCCAGCAGTCCCTGGAACACTGAAGCTTTCTTT. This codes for CASSPWNTEAFF.

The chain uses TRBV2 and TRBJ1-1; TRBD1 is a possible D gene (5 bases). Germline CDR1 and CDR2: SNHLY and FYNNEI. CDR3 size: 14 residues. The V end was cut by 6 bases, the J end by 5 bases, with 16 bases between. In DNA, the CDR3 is TGTGCCAGCAGGGGGGGGACCGGAGGGACTGAAGCTTTCTTT. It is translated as CASRGGTGGTEAFF.

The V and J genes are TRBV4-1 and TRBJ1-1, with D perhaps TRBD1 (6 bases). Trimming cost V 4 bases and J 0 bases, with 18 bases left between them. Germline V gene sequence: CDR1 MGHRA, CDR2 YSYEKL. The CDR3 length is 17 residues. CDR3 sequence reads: CASSPREGGSLNTEAFF. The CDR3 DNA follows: TGCGCCAGCAGCCCGCGCGAAGGGGGTAGCTTGAACACTGAAGCTTTCTTT.

The CDR3, as DNA: TGTGCCAGCAGACCGGGGGGGCTAGCGGGATACGAGCAGTACTTC. Its protein is CASRPGGLAGYEQYF. This chain links TRBV7-2 with TRBJ2-7, with 9 bases lining up with TRBD2. Germline values: CDR1 SGHTA, CDR2 FQGNSA. CDR3 length: 15 residues. The trim removed 6 bases at V and 4 bases at J, leaving 10 bases unmatched.

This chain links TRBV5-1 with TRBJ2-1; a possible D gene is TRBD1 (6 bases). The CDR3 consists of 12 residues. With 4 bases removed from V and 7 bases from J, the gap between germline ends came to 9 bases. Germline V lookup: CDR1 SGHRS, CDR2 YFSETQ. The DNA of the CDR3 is TGCGCCAGCAGCCAGGGGATGAATGAGCAGTTCTTC. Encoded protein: CASSQGMNEQFF.

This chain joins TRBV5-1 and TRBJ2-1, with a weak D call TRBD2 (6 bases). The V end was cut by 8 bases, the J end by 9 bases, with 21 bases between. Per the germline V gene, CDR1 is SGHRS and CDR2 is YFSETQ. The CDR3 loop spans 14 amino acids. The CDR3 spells CARGLRGRETEQFF. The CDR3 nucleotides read TGCGCCAGGGGGTTAAGGGGACGGGAGACTGAGCAGTTCTTC. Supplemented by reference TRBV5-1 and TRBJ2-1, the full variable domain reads KAGVTQTPRYLIKTRGQQVTLSCSPISGHRSVSWYQQTPGQGLQFLFEYFSETQRNKGNFPGRFSGRQFSNSRSEMNVSTLELGDSALYLCARGLRGRETEQFFGPGTRLTVL.

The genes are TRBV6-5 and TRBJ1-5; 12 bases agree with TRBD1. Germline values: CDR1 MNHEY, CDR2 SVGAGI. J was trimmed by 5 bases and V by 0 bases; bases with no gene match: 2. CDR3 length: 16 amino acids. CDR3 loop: CASSYSGTGGDQPQHF. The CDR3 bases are TGTGCCAGCAGTTACTCAGGGACAGGGGGCGATCAGCCCCAGCATTTT.

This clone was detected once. CDR3 sequence (DNA): TGTGCCAGTAGTAAGCGATTCGGGGACAGGGGGAATCAGCCCCAGCATTTT. Translating gives CASSKRFGDRGNQPQHF. V usage is TRBV19 and J usage is TRBJ1-5, with 11 bases matching TRBD1. The junction had 9 bases not matched to a gene; V was cut back by 4 bases and J by 4 bases. The V gene's germline CDR1 is LNHDA and CDR2 SQIVND (reference sequence). The length of the CDR3 is 17 residues. Supplemented by reference TRBV19 and TRBJ1-5, the full variable domain reads DGGITQSPKYLFRKEGQNVTLSCEQNLNHDAMYWYRQDPGQGLRLIYYSQIVNDFQKGDIAEGYSVSREKKESFPLTVTSAQKNPTAFYLCASSKRFGDRGNQPQHFGDGTRLSIL.

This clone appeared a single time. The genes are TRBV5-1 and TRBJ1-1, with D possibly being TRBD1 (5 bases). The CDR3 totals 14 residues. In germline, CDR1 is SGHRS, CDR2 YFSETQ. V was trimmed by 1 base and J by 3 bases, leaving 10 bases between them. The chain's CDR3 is CASSLQGSDTEAFF. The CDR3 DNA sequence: TGCGCCAGCAGCTTGCAGGGATCCGACACTGAAGCTTTCTTT.

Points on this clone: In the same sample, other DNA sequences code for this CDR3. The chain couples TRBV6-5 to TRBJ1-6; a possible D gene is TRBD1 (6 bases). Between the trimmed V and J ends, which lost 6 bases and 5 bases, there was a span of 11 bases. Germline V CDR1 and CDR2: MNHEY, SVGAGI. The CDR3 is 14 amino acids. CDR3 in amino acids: CASSRTVNNSPLHF. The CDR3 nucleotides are TGTGCCAGCAGCCGGACAGTTAATAATTCACCCCTCCACTTT.

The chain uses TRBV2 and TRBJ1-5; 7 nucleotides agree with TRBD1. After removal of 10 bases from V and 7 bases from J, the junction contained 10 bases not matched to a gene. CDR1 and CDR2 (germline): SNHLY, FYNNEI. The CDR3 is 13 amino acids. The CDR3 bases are TGTGCCACCACACAGGGGATGGAACAGCCCCAGCATTTT. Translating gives CATTQGMEQPQHF.

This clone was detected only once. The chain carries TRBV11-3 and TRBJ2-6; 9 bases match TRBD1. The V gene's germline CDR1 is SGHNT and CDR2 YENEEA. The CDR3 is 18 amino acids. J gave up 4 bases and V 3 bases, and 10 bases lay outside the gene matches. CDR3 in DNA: TGTGCCAGCAGCTTCGGCCGGGACAGGGCAACCGGGGCCAACGTCCTGACTTTC. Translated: CASSFGRDRATGANVLTF.

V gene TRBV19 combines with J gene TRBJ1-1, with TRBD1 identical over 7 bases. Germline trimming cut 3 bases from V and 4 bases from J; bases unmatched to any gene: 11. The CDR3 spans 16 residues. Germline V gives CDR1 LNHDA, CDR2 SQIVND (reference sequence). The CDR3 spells CASSMGTATARTEAFF. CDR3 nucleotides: TGTGCCAGTAGTATGGGGACAGCGACGGCGCGCACTGAAGCTTTCTTT.

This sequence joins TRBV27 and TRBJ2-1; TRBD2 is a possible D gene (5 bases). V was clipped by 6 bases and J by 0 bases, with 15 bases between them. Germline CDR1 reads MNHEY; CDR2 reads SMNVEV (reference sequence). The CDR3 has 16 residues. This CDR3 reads CASSSLDSSSYNEQFF. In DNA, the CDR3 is TGTGCCAGCAGCTCATTGGACTCGAGCTCCTACAATGAGCAGTTCTTC.